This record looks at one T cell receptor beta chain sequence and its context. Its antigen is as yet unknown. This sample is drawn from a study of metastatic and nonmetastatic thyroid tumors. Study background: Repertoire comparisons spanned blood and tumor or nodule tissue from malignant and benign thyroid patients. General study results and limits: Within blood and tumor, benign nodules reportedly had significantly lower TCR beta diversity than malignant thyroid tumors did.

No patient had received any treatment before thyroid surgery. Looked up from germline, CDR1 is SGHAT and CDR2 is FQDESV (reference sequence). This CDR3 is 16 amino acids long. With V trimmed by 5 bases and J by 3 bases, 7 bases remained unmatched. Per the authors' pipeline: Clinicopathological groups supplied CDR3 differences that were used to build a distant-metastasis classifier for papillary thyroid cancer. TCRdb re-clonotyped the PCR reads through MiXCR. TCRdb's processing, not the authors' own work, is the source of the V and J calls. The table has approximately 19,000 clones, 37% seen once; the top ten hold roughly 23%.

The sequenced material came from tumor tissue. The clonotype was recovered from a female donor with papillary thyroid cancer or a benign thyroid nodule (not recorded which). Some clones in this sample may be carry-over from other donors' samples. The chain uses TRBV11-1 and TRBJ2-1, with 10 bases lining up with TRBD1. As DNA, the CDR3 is TGTGCCAGCAGCCTTCGACAGGGGGCGATCTACAATGAGCAGTTCTTC. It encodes CASSLRQGAIYNEQFF.